This T cell receptor beta chain is drawn from a study of shared clonotypes between healthy human individuals. The overall study: For every donor, three CD4 naive, three CD4 memory, two CD8 naive and one CD8 memory plates were used.

Germline CDR1 and CDR2: MNHEY and SVGAGI. Deletions cut 4 bases from V and 11 bases from J, with 15 bases between. This CDR3 has 13 amino acids. Sequencing used immunoSEQ multiplex PCR; TCRdb keeps in-frame clones, though not all of them. Here the sample spans some 2,500,000 clones, 90% to 95% being singletons. Every contributor of samples was a Caucasian grown-up residing in Nashville, Tennessee. The receptor was isolated from a man younger than 35 in good health. Some clones in this sample may be carry-over from other donors' samples. The chain is built from TRBV6-5 and TRBJ1-5; the D gene is possibly TRBD1 (5 bases). The sample taken for sequencing was naive CD4+ T cells from PBMCs. Subset described: CD45RA+ positively selected. CDR3 protein: CASSLTRQQAQHF. The CDR3 nucleotides are TGTGCCAGCAGTTTGACCCGACAGCAAGCCCAGCATTTT.